Shown below are 16 T cell receptor beta chains from a single sample sequenced in a study of T cell changes during pregnancy in multiple sclerosis. Data came from immunoSEQ multiplex PCR; TCRdb stores just in-frame clones and leaves some out. The profile shows around 44,000 clones, 90% of them singletons. The starting material was CD8+ T cells from peripheral blood mononuclear cells, obtained in the first trimester of pregnancy. All receptors come from a female donor with multiple sclerosis, enrolled in a pregnancy study.

The rearrangement uses TRBV7-9 and TRBJ1-2; D possibly corresponds to TRBD1 (6 bases). V shed 5 bases and J shed 6 bases, with 13 bases lying between them. The CDR3 sequence is 13 residues long. CDR1 and CDR2 from the germline V gene are SEHNR and FQNEAQ (reference sequence). The CDR3 is CASSLGQTDGYTF. CDR3 nucleotides: TGTGCCAGCAGCCTAGGACAGACGGATGGCTACACCTTC.

This clone was picked up one time. V and J are TRBV7-3 and TRBJ2-1, with TRBD2 matching over 7 bases. CDR1 SGHTA and CDR2 FQGTGA come from the germline V gene. The CDR3 contains 14 residues. The trim removed 5 bases at V and 7 bases at J, leaving 8 bases unmatched. Here the CDR3 reads CASSRTGGWNEQFF. The CDR3 DNA follows: TGTGCCAGCAGCCGAACGGGGGGTTGGAATGAGCAGTTCTTC.

The gene calls are TRBV29-1 and TRBJ1-4; D is perhaps TRBD1 (5 bases). The V gene lost 5 bases and the J gene lost 4 bases, with 17 bases spanning the gap. The germline CDR1 and CDR2 sequences are SQVTM and ANQGSEA. The CDR3 has 15 amino acids. CDR3 coding DNA: TGCAGCGTTCAAACGTCCCCCCAGGGTAATGAAAAACTGTTTTTT. Its protein is CSVQTSPQGNEKLFF.

The table lists this clone with a count of one. The rearrangement links TRBV6-1 to TRBJ1-5; 10 bases agree with TRBD1. Per germline, CDR1 MNHNS and CDR2 SASEGT. V dropped 8 bases and J dropped 5; count of bases not matched to a gene: 3. The CDR3 covers 13 residues. The CDR3 loop reads CASRDRGHQPQHF. Written as DNA, the CDR3 is TGTGCCAGCCGGGACAGGGGACATCAGCCCCAGCATTTT.

This clone was recorded only once. This sequence joins TRBV27 and TRBJ1-1; D call uncertain. V lost 0 bases and J 2 bases, leaving 4 bases between the germline ends. This CDR3 is 13 amino acids long. Germline V gives CDR1 MNHEY, CDR2 SMNVEV (reference sequence). The chain's CDR3 is CASSLSTNTEAFF. As DNA, the CDR3 is TGTGCCAGCAGTTTATCCACTAACACTGAAGCTTTCTTT.

This clone was counted at least ten times. Within the sample, other DNA sequences also encode this same CDR3. The chain uses TRBV21-1 and TRBJ1-2; the D call of TRBD1 is as the table states it, not checked on the DNA. TRBV21-1 is a documented pseudogene. The length of the CDR3 is 14 residues. The CDR3 is CASSAKDRVGGYTF. The DNA for the CDR3 is TGTGCCAGCAGCGCGAAAGACAGGGTAGGTGGCTACACCTTC.

The chain recombines TRBV29-1 with TRBJ2-2; TRBD2 matches 12 bases. The CDR3 covers 18 residues. The ends lost 4 bases at V and 0 bases at J; junction bases unmatched: 9. In germline, CDR1 is SQVTM, CDR2 ANQGSEA. DNA for the CDR3: TGCAGCGTTGTGGGAGGACTAGCGGGACCGACGAACACCGGGGAGCTGTTTTTT. It translates to CSVVGGLAGPTNTGELFF.

The chain joins TRBV7-9 to TRBJ1-1; no reliable D call. V lost 1 base and J 10 bases, leaving 16 bases between the germline ends. CDR3 size: 14 residues. CDR1 is SEHNR and CDR2 is FQNEAQ in the germline V gene (reference sequence). The CDR3 protein is CASSLDPASEGAFF. Written as DNA, the CDR3 is TGTGCCAGCAGCTTAGATCCTGCCAGCGAGGGAGCTTTCTTT. The full variable domain, completed using reference TRBV7-9 and TRBJ1-1, is DTGVSQNPRHKITKRGQNVTFRCDPISEHNRLYWYRQTLGQGPEFLTYFQNEAQLEKSRLLSDRFSAERPKGSFSTLEIQRTEQGDSAMYLCASSLDPASEGAFFGQGTRLTVV.

The V gene is TRBV30, the J gene TRBJ1-1; D may be TRBD1 (5 bases). CDR3 length: 12 residues. Germline loops: CDR1 GTSNPN, CDR2 SVGIG (reference sequence). V lost 5 bases and J lost 10, with 17 bases in between. The chain's CDR3 is CAWGWARGAAFF. CDR3 bases: TGTGCCTGGGGGTGGGCGCGGGGCGCAGCTTTCTTT.

The V gene is TRBV5-6, the J gene TRBJ2-2, with 13 bases that match TRBD2. This CDR3 has 15 amino acids. Germline CDR1 SGHDT, CDR2 YYEEEE. After removal of 3 bases from V and 7 bases from J, the junction contained 3 bases not matched to a gene. The CDR3 DNA reads as TGTGCCAGCAGCTGGGGGACTAGCGGGAACGGGGAGCTGTTTTTT. This codes for CASSWGTSGNGELFF.

This rearrangement joins TRBV6-5 to TRBJ2-7; 7 nucleotides agree with TRBD2. CDR1 and CDR2 (germline): MNHEY, SVGAGI. The trim removed 2 bases at V and 0 bases at J, leaving 1 base unmatched. The CDR3 spans 14 residues. The CDR3 sequence is CASSYGGGSYEQYF. The CDR3 DNA reads as TGTGCCAGCAGTTACGGCGGGGGCTCCTACGAGCAGTACTTC.

The gene calls are TRBV29-1 and TRBJ2-1; no reliable D call. There are 12 residues in the CDR3. The germline V gene encodes CDR1 SQVTM and CDR2 ANQGSEA. The V and J ends lost 3 bases and 9 bases respectively, with 12 bases between them. CDR3 coding DNA: TGCAGCGTTGAGGTGCAGGTCACTGAGCAGTTCTTC. Protein sequence: CSVEVQVTEQFF.

The chain couples TRBV5-6 to TRBJ2-1; 8 positions agree with TRBD1. CDR1 is SGHDT, CDR2 YYEEEE, per germline. J lost 5 bases, V lost 5 bases, and 9 bases had no gene match. CDR3 length equals 15 residues. CDR3 sequence reads: CASRPDRGDHNEQFF. The CDR3 coding sequence is TGTGCCAGCAGGCCCGACAGGGGTGACCACAATGAGCAGTTCTTC.

The chain is built from TRBV4-2 and TRBJ2-7; 11 nucleotides line up with TRBD1. CDR3 size: 16 residues. Germline loops: CDR1 LGHNA, CDR2 YNFKEQ. The junction had 5 bases not matched to a gene; V was cut back by 3 bases and J by 1 base. CDR3 DNA sequence: TGTGCCAGCAGCCAGGCGGGACAGGGGGGATCCTACGAGCAGTACTTC. Translating gives CASSQAGQGGSYEQYF.

The chain joins TRBV27 to TRBJ2-1; 7 nucleotides agree with TRBD1. The germline CDR1 and CDR2 sequences are MNHEY and SMNVEV (reference sequence). The CDR3 has 13 residues. With V trimmed by 5 bases and J by 8 bases, 6 bases remained unmatched. CDR3 amino acids: CASSLEGADEQFF. DNA of the CDR3: TGTGCCAGCAGTCTTGAGGGGGCCGATGAGCAGTTCTTC.

The V gene is TRBV15, the J gene TRBJ1-5; TRBD1 matches at 8 bases. The CDR3 contains 16 residues. With 2 bases clipped from V and 4 bases from J, the junction kept 7 bases outside the gene matches. Per the germline V gene, CDR1 is LNHNV and CDR2 is YYDKDF (reference sequence). CDR3 DNA: TGTGCCACCAGCAGACGGGGACAGGATAATAATCAGCCCCAGCATTTT. Protein sequence: CATSRRGQDNNQPQHF.